These T cell receptor beta chains were read from a single sample in a study of beta chain features in type 1 diabetes. Generated by immunoSEQ multiplex PCR, the TCRdb table keeps only in-frame clones and is missing some. The top ten hold around 0.037% of the sample, which has roughly 250,000 clones, over 9.5% seen once. The sequenced material came from naive CD4+ T cells from blood. Source of these receptors: a woman younger than 35 in good health. Each CDR3 is given with its conserved first and last residue. D genes are given only for firm matches.

v_call	j_call	d_call	cdr3_aa
TRBV19	TRBJ1-5	TRBD1	CASSMTGQGVQPQHF
TRBV18	TRBJ2-1	TRBD2	CASSLLAGNEQFF
TRBV5-1	TRBJ2-5	TRBD1	CASSLRTGEETQYF
TRBV7-3	TRBJ2-2	TRBD1	CASTLGQGNTGELFF
TRBV6-5	TRBJ2-2	.	CASTEQGTGELFF
TRBV2	TRBJ1-2	.	CASSGESYGYTF
TRBV30	TRBJ1-5	.	CAWRDKGLRSQPQHF
TRBV30	TRBJ1-2	.	CAWSATGDNYGYTF
TRBV5-1	TRBJ2-7	.	CASSIGGAIYEQYF
TRBV7-2	TRBJ2-7	.	CASSKRALGTYEQYF
TRBV7-6	TRBJ2-1	.	CASSLKGGVNYNEQFF
TRBV7-6	TRBJ2-3	TRBD1	CASSSTGRLDTQYF
TRBV5-4	TRBJ1-5	.	CASTPSTGEDQPQHF
TRBV30	TRBJ2-3	.	CAWSVRGWVGSDTQYF